This TCR beta chain was observed in a study of blood T cell repertoires in COVID-19. The overall study: T cells, B-cell-depleted T cells, or PBMCs provided the cDNA or gDNA that served as material.

The CDR3 spans 14 residues. In germline, CDR1 is PRHDT, CDR2 FYEKMQ (reference sequence). Trimming left V 0 bases short and J 3 bases short, with 6 bases between. In the authors' methods: Reference gene primer amplification in the assay estimated nucleated cell counts. The table came from immunoSEQ multiplex PCR; TCRdb's copy has only in-frame clones and leaves some out. That table gives V, J and clone size, and the DNA gave D and trimming. The sample lists more than 200,000 clones; about nine tenths were seen once. The source of this sequence is a man between 70 and 80 years old with acute or convalescent COVID-19. Sequenced: peripheral blood. The chain has TRBV13 and TRBJ1-5; the D is unclear. Written as DNA, the CDR3 is TGTGCCAGCAGCTTAGGTATTATCAATCAGCCCCAGCATTTT. Translating gives CASSLGIINQPQHF.